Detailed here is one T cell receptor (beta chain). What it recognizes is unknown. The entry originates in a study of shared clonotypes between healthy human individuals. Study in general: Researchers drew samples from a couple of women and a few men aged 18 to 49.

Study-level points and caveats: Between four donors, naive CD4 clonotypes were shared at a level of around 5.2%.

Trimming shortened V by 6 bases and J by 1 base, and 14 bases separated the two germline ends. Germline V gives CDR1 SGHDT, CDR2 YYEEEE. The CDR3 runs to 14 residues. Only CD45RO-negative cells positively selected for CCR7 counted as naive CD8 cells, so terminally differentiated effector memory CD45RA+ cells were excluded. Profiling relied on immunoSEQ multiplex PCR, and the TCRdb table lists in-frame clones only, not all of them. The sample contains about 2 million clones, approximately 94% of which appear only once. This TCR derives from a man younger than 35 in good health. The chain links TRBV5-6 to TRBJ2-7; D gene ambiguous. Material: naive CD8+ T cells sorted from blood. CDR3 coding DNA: TGTGCCAGCACCCTGGGGTCCTTTTCCTACGAGCAGTACTTC. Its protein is CASTLGSFSYEQYF.